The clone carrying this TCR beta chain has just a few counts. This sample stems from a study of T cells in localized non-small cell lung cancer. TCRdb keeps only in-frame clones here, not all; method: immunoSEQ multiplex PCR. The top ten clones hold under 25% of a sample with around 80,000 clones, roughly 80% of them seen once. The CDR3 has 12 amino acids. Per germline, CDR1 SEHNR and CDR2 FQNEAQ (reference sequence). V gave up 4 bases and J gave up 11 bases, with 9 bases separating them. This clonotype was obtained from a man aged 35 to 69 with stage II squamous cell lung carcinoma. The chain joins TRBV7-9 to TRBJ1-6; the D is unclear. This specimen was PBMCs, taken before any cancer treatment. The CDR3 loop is CASSSHQTPLHF. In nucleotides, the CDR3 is TGTGCCAGCAGCTCCCACCAAACACCCCTCCACTTT.